The 5 T cell receptor beta chains presented below share a single source sample, sequenced in a study of blood T cell repertoires in COVID-19. Profiling relied on immunoSEQ multiplex PCR, and the TCRdb table lists in-frame clones only, not all of them. The repertoire holds hundreds of thousands of clones, with 80% to 90% as singletons. Sequenced: PBMCs or T cells enriched from blood (not recorded which). The receptors were gathered from a man between 18 and 29 years old who had recovered from COVID-19.

The chain couples TRBV18 to TRBJ1-4, with TRBD1 identical over 8 bases. Germline CDR1 and CDR2: KGHSH and LQKENI. The CDR3 runs 15 residues. The J segment lost 8 bases and the V segment lost 6 bases, leaving 11 bases of the junction unmatched. The CDR3 DNA is TGTGCCAGCTCTCCGCGACAGGGGATGGAAGAAAAACTGTTTTTT. It encodes CASSPRQGMEEKLFF.

This chain joins TRBV11-3 and TRBJ1-1; 9 bases match TRBD1. The CDR3 contains 13 residues. Germline V gives CDR1 SGHNT, CDR2 YENEEA. CDR3 sequence (DNA): TGTGCTTCGAGGGGACAGGGGAACACTGAAGCTTTCTTT. Translating gives CASRGQGNTEAFF.

J is TRBJ2-2 and V is TRBV19, with D possibly matching TRBD1 (6 bases). Germline V gene sequence: CDR1 LNHDA, CDR2 SQIVND (reference sequence). The CDR3 loop spans 16 amino acids. The ends were cut back, 6 bases at V and 2 bases at J, with 16 bases in the middle. This chain's CDR3 is CASSGRTASNTGELFF. The DNA of the CDR3 is TGTGCCAGTAGCGGGCGGACAGCAAGTAACACCGGGGAGCTGTTTTTT.

This chain links TRBV5-1 with TRBJ1-1; D unclear. Germline lookup yields CDR1 SGHRS and CDR2 YFSETQ. The CDR3 extends over 14 amino acids. Between the trimmed V and J ends, which lost 0 bases and 1 base, there was a span of 7 bases. The CDR3 nucleotides are TGCGCCAGCAGCTTGGGGGCCTCGAACACTGAAGCTTTCTTT. It yields the protein CASSLGASNTEAFF.

This chain uses TRBV7-8 with TRBJ1-3, with 10 bases aligning to TRBD1. CDR1 and CDR2 (germline): SGHVS, FQNEAQ. V was clipped by 5 bases and J by 4 bases; unmatched bases: 11. The CDR3 spans 17 residues. Here the CDR3 DNA reads TGTGCCAGCAGCCCCAATAAGGGACAGGGGTTGGGAAACACCATATATTTT. Residues: CASSPNKGQGLGNTIYF.